This entry concerns a single T cell receptor (beta chain). This sample is drawn from a study of sequential checkpoint blockade in melanoma. Looking at the study overall: Arm A got nivolumab then ipilimumab; arm B the reverse, 1:1. Both treatment sequences were followed by maintenance nivolumab.

Assay used: immunoSEQ multiplex PCR; TCRdb lists only in-frame clones, some missing. The table lists 10,000 to 15,000 clones, roughly 65% of them singletons. CDR3 size: 16 residues. The germline V gene has CDR1 SEHNR and CDR2 FQNEAQ (reference sequence). Trimming removed 1 base at V and 4 bases at J, with 16 bases between. The treatment was: randomized to nivolumab then ipilimumab (arm A) or the reverse (arm B). Live CD3+CD8+ CD19− CD56− cells were sorted from PBMCs. The sequence was obtained from a human donor with melanoma. The input for sequencing was CD8+ T cells sorted from blood (inferred from file names), taken from a patient given nivolumab and ipilimumab in sequence. The chain uses TRBV7-9 and TRBJ2-5; no clear D. CDR3 loop: CASSLESYSAGETQYF. The CDR3 nucleotides read TGTGCCAGCAGCTTAGAGTCCTATAGTGCCGGAGAGACCCAGTACTTC.